Reported below is one T cell receptor (beta chain). Its target antigen remains unknown. Base qualities are not at hand, and no much larger clone is one base apart. The sample is drawn from a study of blood T cell repertoires in COVID-19 (dated by TCRdb to 2018 to 2021). About the investigation overall: Samples from collaborators originated in the United States, Italy and Spain and spanned both the acute and convalescent phases of COVID-19. Sample metadata almost always included a de-identified subject ID, COVID-19 status, age in years and sex. Where available, HLA class I and class II types were taken from metadata supplied by the sample provider and were not determined by assay-based typing. The repertoires were released in a freely available public database meant as a resource for research on the immune response to SARS-CoV-2. Samples came from the ongoing ImmuneRACE study (first 160 participants) plus 1,254 subjects from 6 global collaborators. Subjects who had been exposed to COVID-19, were actively infected with it, or had recovered from it provided the deeply sampled blood TCRbeta repertoires that made up the dataset. The prospective study material was composed of cDNA or gDNA derived from T cells, B-cell-depleted T cells, or PBMCs. What the authors observed across the whole study: The quantity of clinical and demographic metadata differed by source and by participant and was supplied without curation.

Counted from cysteine to phenylalanine, this CDR3 has 14 amino acids. The retained sequence is limited to the CDR3, 42 bases, with the frame set at the first base. Trimming at the junction amounts to 3 bases on V and 0 bases on J, and the germline ends lie 8 bases apart. Via the germline V gene, CDR1 is SGHTA and CDR2 FQGNSA. TCRbeta CDR3 regions were amplified from genomic DNA by means of the immunoSEQ Assay, a bias-controlled multiplex PCR. Under the source paper's analysis protocol: The number of nucleated cells in each sample was estimated by amplification of reference gene primers within the assay. To quantify the absolute abundance of each unique TCRbeta CDR3 rearrangement, sequence reads were collapsed and filtered. For each sample, productive Simpson clonality was calculated as the square root of Simpson's diversity index across productive rearrangements. TCRdb re-hosts the immuneACCESS table, in-frame sequences only. Its copies lack some clones; in the studies checked, an unresolved V gene accounts for under half of them, and the cause for the rest is not known. The V and J calls and clone size are taken from that table; D and trimming were inferred from the DNA. For this sample the table gives about 200,000 clones, of which about 81% were detected only once. The ten top clones hold approximately 8% of the sample.

One collaborating source in Seattle enrolled patients while the patients were actively infected and followed the patients over time throughout the course of disease. Each collaborating institution followed its own protocols to collect whole blood in K2EDTA tubes. For TCRbeta analysis, collaborator samples were shipped as frozen whole blood, as isolated PBMCs, or as DNA extracted from either sample type. The sequence was collected from a woman older than 75 with COVID-19, enrolled during active disease. The specimen sequenced was peripheral blood. This chain is built from TRBV7-2 and TRBJ1-1; no D gene is confidently identified. The nucleotide sequence reads as follows: TGTGCCAGCAGCTTCTGGGCCTTGAACACTGAAGCTTTCTTT. The translation is CASSFWALNTEAFF.